These 9 T cell receptor beta chains share one sample of origin, sequenced in a study of blood T cells in healthy people across ages. Combining a sample-barcoded 5' primer with a J-beta primer mix, a second PCR ran for 7 to 11 cycles. TCRdb called the 5' RACE reads again in MiXCR, with one record for every CDR3 protein. Seen here are just over 1 million distinct CDR3 sequences, 40% to 50% observed once, and the top ten hold approximately 17%. The source material was blood. Source of these receptors: an older woman in good health.

The chain couples TRBV29-1 to TRBJ2-4; 8 positions agree with TRBD2. The end of the DNA aligns better with TRBJ2-7, so the J call may be wrong. The CDR3 loop spans 14 amino acids. Germline loops: CDR1 SQVTM, CDR2 ANQGSEA. For the CDR3, the DNA is TGCAGCGTTGAGACGGGGGGGCGATCCTACGAGCAGTACTTC. Its protein product is CSVETGGRSYEQYF.

This chain joins TRBV4-1 and TRBJ2-1; tentative D call: TRBD2 (5 bases). The CDR3 has 13 amino acids. Trimming removed 1 base from V and 15 bases from J, with 16 bases in between. CDR1 is MGHRA, CDR2 YSYEKL, per germline. The CDR3 is CASSQGIGSGAFF. The CDR3 nucleotides are TGCGCCAGCAGCCAAGGAATTGGGAGTGGTGCGTTCTTC.

This clonotype showed up many times. The V and J genes are TRBV29-1 and TRBJ2-7; D not resolved. From germline, CDR1 is SQVTM and CDR2 ANQGSEA. The V end was cut by 1 base, the J end by 3 bases, with 7 bases between. CDR3 length: 12 amino acids. The CDR3 DNA is TGCAGCGTTGAAGTGGGTAACTACGAGCAGTACTTC. Translated: CSVEVGNYEQYF.

The chain is built from TRBV20-1 and TRBJ1-2; 7 bases line up with TRBD1. CDR1 is DFQATT and CDR2 is SNEGSKA in the germline V gene (reference sequence). The CDR3 length is 15 residues. The J segment lost 3 bases and the V segment lost 1 base, leaving 8 bases of the junction unmatched. The CDR3 coding sequence is TGCAGTGCTAGAGTCATAGGGGGCGGACACTATGGCTACACCTTC. Protein sequence: CSARVIGGGHYGYTF.

Remarks on this clonotype: A read error may be the cause here, since a much bigger clone is one base away. CDR3 sequence reads: CASSEPGKEAQYF. CDR3 bases: TGCGCCAGCAGTGAGCCAGGGAAAGAGGCCCAGTACTTC. The chain carries TRBV10-1 and TRBJ2-5; D may be TRBD1 (5 bases). This CDR3 region has 13 residues. Germline V lookup: CDR1 WNHNN, CDR2 SYGVQD (reference sequence).

This chain links TRBV25-1 with TRBJ1-2, with 11 bases lining up with TRBD1. The CDR3 has 15 residues. The V segment lost 5 bases and the J segment 4 bases; nucleotides outside the gene matches: 6. CDR1 is MGHDK, CDR2 SYGVNS, per germline. The CDR3 spells CASSHGQGATYGYTF. In DNA form, the CDR3 reads TGTGCCAGCAGTCATGGACAGGGGGCGACCTATGGCTACACCTTC.

This chain joins TRBV29-1 and TRBJ2-3; tentatively, D is TRBD2 (7 bases). The CDR3 has 14 amino acids. Trimming shortened V by 5 bases and J by 2 bases, and 14 bases separated the two germline ends. CDR1 and CDR2 from the germline V gene are SQVTM and ANQGSEA. The CDR3 DNA follows: TGCAGCGTTCGAGCGGGACAATTCACAGATACGCAGTATTTT. Protein sequence: CSVRAGQFTDTQYF.

The chain carries TRBV20-1 and TRBJ2-7, with D unresolved. This CDR3 has 13 amino acids. Germline V lookup: CDR1 DFQATT, CDR2 SNEGSKA (reference sequence). V was pared by 2 bases and J by 4 bases, with 12 bases between. DNA for the CDR3: TGCAGTGCTAGAAAGGCCGATCAGTACGAGCAGTACTTC. The encoded protein is CSARKADQYEQYF.

The chain joins TRBV9 to TRBJ2-7; perhaps TRBD2 as D (7 bases). Germline V gene data show CDR1 as SGDLS and CDR2 as YYNGEE. This CDR3 contains 14 residues. V was trimmed by 4 bases and J by 9 bases, leaving 20 bases between them. CDR3 DNA: TGTGCCAGCAGCCCAGGGGACTACGCCTTGGGGCAGTACTTC. Its translation: CASSPGDYALGQYF.